The 17 T cell receptor beta chains below all came from one sample that was sequenced in a study of CD8 T cells in ankylosing spondylitis (dated by TCRdb to 2016 to 2017). Here is what the overall study found, with its caveats: A TCR beta motif of seven or eight highly homologous amino acid variants appeared characteristic of blood from ankylosing spondylitis patients.

Libraries were constructed by 5' RACE. Sequencing instrument: Illumina HiSeq 2500. The public reads were reprocessed in TCRdb via fastp at Q25 and MiXCR, keeping in-frame beta chains. CDR3 protein duplicates are merged, each entry listing the most common genes and DNA. For this sample there are around 440,000 distinct CDR3 sequences; 15% to 20% appear just once. The biggest ten clones account for approximately 0.93% of the sample. What these receptors recognize is not known. Material for sequencing was blood, either unsorted or a sorted T cell fraction (not recorded which). These receptors came from a male donor with ankylosing spondylitis.

This chain connects TRBV5-6 to TRBJ1-6; possibly TRBD1 for D (5 bases). The CDR3 covers 14 residues. V lost 3 bases and J lost 6, with 10 bases in between. Germline V CDR1 and CDR2: SGHDT, YYEEEE. CDR3 sequence: CASSYRDLNSPLHF. The DNA of the CDR3 is TGTGCCAGCAGCTACCGGGACCTTAATTCACCCCTCCACTTT.

The table lists this clonotype with many counts. V usage is TRBV5-1 and J usage is TRBJ2-7; 13 nucleotides match TRBD2. The CDR3 totals 17 residues. J was trimmed by 0 bases and V by 4 bases; bases with no gene match: 7. The germline CDR1 and CDR2 sequences are SGHRS and YFSETQ. CDR3 sequence: CASSLGGLAGDSYEQYF. CDR3 DNA: TGCGCCAGCAGCCTGGGAGGACTAGCGGGGGACTCCTACGAGCAGTACTTC.

This clonotype has at least ten counts. The chain combines TRBV5-1 with TRBJ2-1, with TRBD2 identical over 8 bases. This CDR3 is 14 amino acids long. V lost 5 bases, J lost 4 bases, and 5 bases stayed unmatched. Germline V gene lookup returns CDR1 SGHRS and CDR2 YFSETQ. The CDR3 here is CASRPGLGYNEQFF. The CDR3 DNA reads as TGCGCCAGCAGACCGGGACTAGGATACAATGAGCAGTTCTTC. Full variable domain (missing parts from reference TRBV5-1 and TRBJ2-1): KAGVTQTPRYLIKTRGQQVTLSCSPISGHRSVSWYQQTPGQGLQFLFEYFSETQRNKGNFPGRFSGRQFSNSRSEMNVSTLELGDSALYLCASRPGLGYNEQFFGPGTRLTVL.

This clonotype was detected only a few times. This chain joins TRBV7-9 and TRBJ2-5, with 7 bases lining up with TRBD1. The CDR3 consists of 14 residues. The junction had 5 bases not matched to a gene; V was cut back by 4 bases and J by 3 bases. The germline V gene has CDR1 SEHNR and CDR2 FQNEAQ (reference sequence). CDR3 coding DNA: TGTGCCAGCAGCTCCAGACAGGGAAAAGAGACCCAGTACTTC. Translating it yields CASSSRQGKETQYF.

This chain uses TRBV30 with TRBJ2-7; D is ambiguous. Germline CDR1 GTSNPN, CDR2 SVGIG (reference sequence). This CDR3 region has 12 residues. Trimming pared 3 bases from V and 3 bases from J, leaving 9 bases between. The CDR3 here is CAWRRSLYEQYF. Here the CDR3 DNA reads TGTGCCTGGAGACGGAGCCTCTACGAGCAGTACTTC.

This clonotype came up a few times. The chain combines TRBV30 with TRBJ2-3; D gene ambiguous. CDR3 length: 12 amino acids. Germline V gene sequence: CDR1 GTSNPN, CDR2 SVGIG (reference sequence). The V end was cut by 8 bases, the J end by 0 bases, with 9 bases between. This CDR3 reads CARTDSTDTQYF. The CDR3 DNA reads TGTGCCCGTACGGACAGCACAGATACGCAGTATTTT.

This rearrangement joins TRBV27 to TRBJ2-7, with 7 bases matching TRBD1. Germline values: CDR1 MNHEY, CDR2 SMNVEV (reference sequence). The V gene end was trimmed by 5 bases and the J gene end by 0 bases; junction bases not matched to a gene: 4. The CDR3 runs to 14 residues. Here the CDR3 reads CASSKRQGSYEQYF. CDR3 sequence (DNA): TGTGCCAGCAGTAAAAGACAGGGCTCCTACGAGCAGTACTTC.

A remark on this clonotype: A junction end diverges from the germline sequence, so it may reflect a read error. The rearrangement links TRBV10-3 to TRBJ2-2; TRBD2 matches at 7 bases. The CDR3 runs 14 residues. In germline, CDR1 is ENHRY, CDR2 SYGVKD. The DNA for the CDR3 is TGTGCCATCAGTGAGCGGGAGGAGACCGAGGAGCTGTTTTTT. It is translated as CAISEREETEELFF.

This clonotype was observed a handful of times. V gene TRBV3-1 combines with J gene TRBJ2-5; 9 bases map to TRBD1. Losses at the gene ends were 4 bases for V and 4 bases for J; bases not matched to a gene: 7. The CDR3 has 15 amino acids. In germline, CDR1 is LGHDT, CDR2 YNNKEL (reference sequence). The CDR3, as DNA: TGTGCCAGCAGCCTAACAGGGGGCTCTGGAGAGACCCAGTACTTC. This encodes CASSLTGGSGETQYF.

This chain links TRBV5-5 with TRBJ2-5, with D tentatively TRBD1 or TRBD2 (7 bases each). Trimming took off 4 bases at V and 5 bases at J, with 18 bases between the two ends. This CDR3 contains 15 residues. Germline assignment: CDR1 SGHKS and CDR2 YYEKEE (reference sequence). CDR3 sequence (DNA): TGTGCCAGCAGCCCCCCAGGGGGGGGGTTGGAGACCCAGTACTTC. Translating gives CASSPPGGGLETQYF.

The chain couples TRBV7-9 to TRBJ2-7; D not resolved. This CDR3 has 11 amino acids. The ends were cut back, 8 bases at V and 3 bases at J, with 8 bases in the middle. Germline lookup yields CDR1 SEHNR and CDR2 FQNEAQ (reference sequence). Here the CDR3 reads CASGSNYEQYF. In DNA form, the CDR3 reads TGTGCCAGCGGTAGTAACTACGAGCAGTACTTC.

This clonotype showed up just a few times. The genes are TRBV7-6 and TRBJ2-2; TRBD1 matches at 7 bases. The CDR3 has 15 amino acids. Germline CDR1 SGHVS, CDR2 FNYEAQ. Trimming cost V 0 bases and J 7 bases; bases outside gene matches: 5. The CDR3 reads CASSLALQGLGELFF. CDR3 DNA: TGTGCCAGCAGCTTAGCGCTACAGGGGCTCGGGGAGCTGTTTTTT.

This chain uses TRBV6-5 with TRBJ2-7; no reliable D call. The ends were cut back, 0 bases at V and 3 bases at J, with 15 bases in the middle. The CDR3 is 16 residues long. Germline lookup yields CDR1 MNHEY and CDR2 SVGAGI. This CDR3 reads CASSYSRPTSDYEQYF. In DNA form, the CDR3 reads TGTGCCAGCAGTTACTCCCGGCCCACAAGCGACTACGAGCAGTACTTC.

This clonotype was seen ten or more times. J is TRBJ2-5 and V is TRBV4-1, with a tentative D call TRBD1 (5 bases). CDR1 is MGHRA, CDR2 YSYEKL, per germline. Trimming took off 0 bases at V and 1 base at J, with 12 bases between the two ends. This CDR3 is built from 16 residues. The chain's CDR3 is CASSQDRDSSQETQYF. CDR3 sequence (DNA): TGCGCCAGCAGCCAAGATCGAGACAGCAGCCAAGAGACCCAGTACTTC.

This clonotype came up many times. The chain joins TRBV4-2 to TRBJ1-1, with 7 bases lining up with TRBD1. This CDR3 is 13 amino acids long. CDR1 is LGHNA and CDR2 is YNFKEQ in the germline V gene. The J segment lost 5 bases and the V segment lost 2 bases, leaving 2 bases of the junction unmatched. For the CDR3, the DNA is TGTGCCAGCAGCCAACTACAGGGGACTGAAGCTTTCTTT. As protein: CASSQLQGTEAFF.

The chain couples TRBV3-1 to TRBJ2-3, with 7 bases matching TRBD2. The CDR3 spans 13 residues. In germline, CDR1 is LGHDT, CDR2 YNNKEL (reference sequence). V was clipped by 3 bases and J by 6 bases; unmatched bases: 3. The CDR3 loop is CASSQTSWDTQYF. For the CDR3, the DNA is TGTGCCAGCAGCCAGACTAGCTGGGATACGCAGTATTTT.

This clonotype was picked up many times. The rearrangement uses TRBV12-3 or TRBV12-4 and TRBJ1-3; D remains ambiguous. The V gene lost 5 bases and the J gene lost 3 bases, with 11 bases spanning the gap. The CDR3 spans 14 residues. The DNA of the CDR3 is TGTGCCAGCAGTCCCCGCAGGCTTGGAAACACCATATATTTT. It is translated as CASSPRRLGNTIYF.